This TCR beta chain was captured in a study of response to subunit inactivated influenza vaccine. General study findings and limits: Few new T cells, the authors suggested, are recruited by each seasonal influenza vaccination.

CDR1 is SGHTA and CDR2 is FQGNSA in the germline V gene. The CDR3 runs 15 residues. V lost 5 bases to trimming and J lost 3 bases; unmatched junction nucleotides: 6. MiXCR, applied by TCRdb to the RT-PCR reads, yields one record per CDR3 protein. This sample carries about 580,000 distinct CDR3 sequences, about 15% of them seen once, and the ten largest clones take around 10%. This clonotype has more than one count but fewer than ten. No antigen is known for it. The gene calls are TRBV7-2 and TRBJ1-1; 10 nucleotides line up with TRBD1. The specimen comprised PBMCs from blood, sampled less than 13 days after vaccination. This clonotype was obtained from a man aged 50 or older who received an inactivated influenza vaccine. The CDR3 DNA sequence: TGTGCCAGCAGCATACGACAGGGGGCCGACACTGAAGCTTTCTTT. Protein product: CASSIRQGADTEAFF.